This T cell receptor (beta chain) was obtained from a study of cytomegalovirus exposure and HLA in healthy donors. As regards this clone: Antigen specificity is unknown.

CDR3 length equals 16 residues. Trimming took 5 bases from V and 2 from J, leaving 17 bases between them. From germline, CDR1 is LNHDA and CDR2 SQIVND (reference sequence). Study observations and caveats: A later analysis showed HLA-associated TCR beta chains outstripping equally common others in clonal expansion.

PCR was performed using 60 Vbeta and 13 Jbeta primers. Data came from immunoSEQ multiplex PCR; TCRdb stores just in-frame clones and leaves some out. The table shows around 130,000 clones, with around 78% occurring only once. Sequenced sample: PBMCs. The chain uses TRBV19 and TRBJ2-3; weak D call: TRBD2 (6 bases). The receptor was derived from a woman in her fifties or sixties in good health and CMV-seronegative. The CDR3 nucleotides are TGTGCCAGTAGTTGGAGGGCCGCGGTAGTCACAGATACGCAGTATTTT. Its translation is CASSWRAAVVTDTQYF. Full variable domain (remainder filled in from reference TRBV19 and TRBJ2-3): DGGITQSPKYLFRKEGQNVTLSCEQNLNHDAMYWYRQDPGQGLRLIYYSQIVNDFQKGDIAEGYSVSREKKESFPLTVTSAQKNPTAFYLCASSWRAAVVTDTQYFGPGTRLTVL.